These 9 T cell receptor beta chains came from one sample sequenced in a study of human T cells and chemical hapten exposure. One entry per CDR3 protein, called by TCRdb with MiXCR from the RACE reads. The sample includes 60,000 to 80,000 distinct CDR3 sequences, about 32% of them seen just once. The time point was: patch test 1, 2 weeks after DPC sensitization. Treatment noted: therapeutic diphenylcyclopropenone sensitization with weekly scalp DPC. Sequences were derived from whole blood, sampled in connection with sensitization to the hapten diphenylcyclopropenone (DPC). Source of these receptors: a man aged 35 to 55 with alopecia areata. Some clones in this sample may be carry-over from other donors' samples.

This chain links TRBV5-1 with TRBJ2-5; possibly TRBD1 for D (5 bases). Between the trimmed V and J ends, which lost 7 bases and 3 bases, there was a span of 13 bases. This CDR3 has 13 amino acids. Looked up from germline, CDR1 is SGHRS and CDR2 is YFSETQ. CDR3: CASSQGLEETQYF. The DNA of the CDR3 is TGCGCCAGCTCGCAGGGTTTAGAAGAGACCCAGTACTTC.

CDR3 in DNA: TGTGCCAGCAGAGCCAAGAGCGGCTGGGAGCCAGGGAAATTGTTCTCTGGGGCCAACGTCCTGACTTTC. It encodes CASRAKSGWEPGKLFSGANVLTF. The chain combines TRBV27 with TRBJ2-6, with D possibly called TRBD1 or TRBD2 (5 bases each). Per the germline V gene, CDR1 is MNHEY and CDR2 is SMNVEV (reference sequence). CDR3 length: 23 amino acids. Trimming removed 6 bases from V and 0 bases from J, with 33 bases in between.

This clonotype was counted between two and nine times. The J gene is TRBJ2-1, the V gene TRBV7-2; 15 bases agree with TRBD2. Germline CDR1 and CDR2: SGHTA and FQGNSA. Losses at the gene ends were 5 bases for V and 12 bases for J; bases not matched to a gene: 2. CDR3 length: 13 residues. DNA of the CDR3: TGTGCCAGCAGCCCGGGACTAGCGGGAGGGCAGTTCTTC. Translated, it gives CASSPGLAGGQFF.

This chain uses TRBV4-3 with TRBJ1-1; TRBD1 is a possible D gene (5 bases). The CDR3 totals 15 residues. Trimming took off 0 bases at V and 1 base at J, with 9 bases between the two ends. Germline loops: CDR1 LGHNA, CDR2 YSLEER. Here the CDR3 reads CASSQDGGENTEAFF. CDR3 in DNA: TGCGCCAGCAGCCAAGATGGGGGGGAGAACACTGAAGCTTTCTTT.

This chain joins TRBV6-2 or TRBV6-3 and TRBJ2-7; no firm D call. Trimming pared 7 bases from V and 0 bases from J, leaving 10 bases between. The CDR3 loop spans 13 amino acids. CDR1 and CDR2 (germline): MNHEY, SVGEGT. DNA of the CDR3: TGTGCCAGCAACCCGACCACCTCCTACGAGCAGTACTTC. It codes for CASNPTTSYEQYF.

This clonotype came up a few times. The rearrangement uses TRBV20-1 and TRBJ1-4; D gene unclear. CDR3 length: 14 amino acids. Per the germline V gene, CDR1 is DFQATT and CDR2 is SNEGSKA (reference sequence). Trimming removed 3 bases at V and 5 bases at J, with 13 bases between. The CDR3 nucleotides read TGCAGTGCTAGCCTACCGGGGAGGAATGAAAAACTGTTTTTT. The encoded protein is CSASLPGRNEKLFF.

This sequence joins TRBV5-5 and TRBJ2-3; 11 bases match TRBD2. The length of the CDR3 is 16 residues. Germline-derived CDR1 and CDR2 are SGHKS and YYEKEE (reference sequence). With V trimmed by 4 bases and J by 2 bases, 6 bases remained unmatched. In nucleotides, the CDR3 is TGTGCCAGCAGCGCCGGGACTAGCGGACCCACAGATACGCAGTATTTT. Translated: CASSAGTSGPTDTQYF.

The rearrangement links TRBV28 to TRBJ2-7; D is undetermined. The CDR3 has 15 amino acids. Germline CDR1 MDHEN, CDR2 SYDVKM. V was trimmed by 7 bases and J by 0 bases, leaving 16 bases between them. CDR3 region: CASNAPGGPSYEQYF. The CDR3 coding sequence is TGTGCCAGCAATGCTCCTGGCGGTCCCTCCTACGAGCAGTACTTC.

This clonotype has only a few counts. The chain couples TRBV6-5 to TRBJ1-4; D might be TRBD1 (6 bases). The germline V gene encodes CDR1 MNHEY and CDR2 SVGAGI. V lost 0 bases and J lost 1, with 15 bases in between. The CDR3 runs to 18 residues. CDR3 nucleotides: TGTGCCAGCAGTTACTCAATCCGCAGGGGAGTAACTAATGAAAAACTGTTTTTT. Its protein product is CASSYSIRRGVTNEKLFF.